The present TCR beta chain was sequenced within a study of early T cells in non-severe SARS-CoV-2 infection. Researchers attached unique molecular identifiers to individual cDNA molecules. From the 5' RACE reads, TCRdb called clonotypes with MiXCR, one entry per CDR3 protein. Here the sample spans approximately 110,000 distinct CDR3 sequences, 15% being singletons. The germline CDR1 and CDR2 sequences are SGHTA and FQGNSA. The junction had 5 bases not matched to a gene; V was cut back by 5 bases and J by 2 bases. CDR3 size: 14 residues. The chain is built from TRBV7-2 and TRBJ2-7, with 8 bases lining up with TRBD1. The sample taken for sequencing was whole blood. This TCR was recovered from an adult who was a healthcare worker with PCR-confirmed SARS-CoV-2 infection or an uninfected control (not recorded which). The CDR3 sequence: CASSQTRGPYEQYF. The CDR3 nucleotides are TGTGCCAGCAGCCAAACCAGGGGGCCCTACGAGCAGTACTTC.